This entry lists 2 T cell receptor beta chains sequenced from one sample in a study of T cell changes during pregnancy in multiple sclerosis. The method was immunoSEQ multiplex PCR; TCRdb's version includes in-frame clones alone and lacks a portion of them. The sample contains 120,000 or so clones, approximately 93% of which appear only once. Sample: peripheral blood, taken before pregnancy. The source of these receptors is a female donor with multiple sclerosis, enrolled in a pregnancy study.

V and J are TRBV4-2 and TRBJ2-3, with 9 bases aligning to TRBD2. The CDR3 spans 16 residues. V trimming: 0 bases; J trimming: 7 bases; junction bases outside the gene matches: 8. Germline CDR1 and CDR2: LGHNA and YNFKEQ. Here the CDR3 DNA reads TGTGCCAGCAGCCAAGATCGGCGGGAGGGCCGGCATACGCAGTATTTT. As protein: CASSQDRREGRHTQYF.

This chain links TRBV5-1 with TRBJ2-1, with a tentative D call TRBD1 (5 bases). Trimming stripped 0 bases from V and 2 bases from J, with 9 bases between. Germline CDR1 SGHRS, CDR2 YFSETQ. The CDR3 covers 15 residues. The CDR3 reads CASSLAAGTYNEQFF. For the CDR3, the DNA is TGCGCCAGCAGCTTGGCCGCAGGGACCTACAATGAGCAGTTCTTC.